One and the same sample provided the 26 T cell receptor beta chains below, sequenced in a study of blood T cell repertoires in COVID-19. Measured with immunoSEQ multiplex PCR; TCRdb has only the in-frame clones, and not every one. The table has fewer than 85,000 clones, about nine tenths seen once; the top ten hold around 9.8%. Sequencing was performed on peripheral blood. The origin of the receptors is a human donor in a cohort sampled during active COVID-19.

J is TRBJ2-1 and V is TRBV20-1; D is uncertain. The V and J ends lost 6 bases and 4 bases respectively, with 7 bases between them. This CDR3 comprises 11 residues. Germline CDR1 reads DFQATT; CDR2 reads SNEGSKA (reference sequence). CDR3 nucleotide sequence: TGCAGTGCGCCAACTTACAATGAGCAGTTCTTC. This sequence encodes CSAPTYNEQFF.

The rearrangement uses TRBV11-2 and TRBJ1-6; D is possibly TRBD1 (6 bases). Between the trimmed V and J ends, which lost 4 bases and 5 bases, there was a span of 12 bases. The CDR3 runs to 15 residues. CDR1 is SGHAT, CDR2 FQNNGV, per germline. CDR3: CASSSGVLNNSPLHF. The DNA for the CDR3 is TGTGCCAGCAGCTCAGGGGTACTGAATAATTCACCCCTCCACTTT.

This clone occurred a few times. The chain recombines TRBV2 with TRBJ1-5; D not resolved. The CDR3 is 14 amino acids. Germline CDR1 reads SNHLY; CDR2 reads FYNNEI. V gave up 6 bases and J gave up 3 bases, with 12 bases separating them. The CDR3 is CASSNREDNQPQHF. The CDR3 nucleotides read TGTGCCAGCAGCAACCGGGAAGACAATCAGCCCCAGCATTTT.

V and J are TRBV7-2 and TRBJ2-2; D gene uncertain. Trimming removed 5 bases from V and 5 bases from J, with 9 bases in between. CDR3 length equals 13 residues. Looked up from germline, CDR1 is SGHTA and CDR2 is FQGNSA. The chain's CDR3 is CASSRERTGELFF. The CDR3, as DNA: TGTGCCAGCAGCAGAGAAAGAACCGGGGAGCTGTTTTTT.

The chain uses TRBV15 and TRBJ1-2; D gene uncertain. V was pared by 3 bases and J by 0 bases, with 11 bases between. Germline V gene lookup returns CDR1 LNHNV and CDR2 YYDKDF (reference sequence). The CDR3 is 15 residues long. The CDR3 nucleotides read TGTGCCACCAGCAGCCCCCCAAACTCTAACTATGGCTACACCTTC. Protein product: CATSSPPNSNYGYTF.

This chain links TRBV14 with TRBJ2-3, with TRBD2 matching over 8 bases. Losses at the gene ends were 0 bases for V and 5 bases for J; bases not matched to a gene: 13. This CDR3 has 18 amino acids. CDR1 is SGHDN and CDR2 is FVKESK in the germline V gene. The CDR3 coding sequence is TGTGCCAGCAGCCAAGATCCTCCGTCGCGGGGGGCGGTAGATACGCAGTATTTT. It codes for CASSQDPPSRGAVDTQYF.

This rearrangement joins TRBV18 to TRBJ2-1; TRBD2 matches at 8 bases. The germline CDR1 and CDR2 sequences are KGHSH and LQKENI. The CDR3 sequence is 15 residues long. Trimming at V came to 3 bases and at J to 4 bases, leaving 5 bases not matched to a gene. CDR3: CASSPGIAGYNEQFF. In DNA form, the CDR3 reads TGTGCCAGCTCACCCGGGATAGCGGGGTACAATGAGCAGTTCTTC.

The chain carries TRBV5-1 and TRBJ2-1, with TRBD1 identical over 8 bases. From germline, CDR1 is SGHRS and CDR2 YFSETQ. The length of the CDR3 is 18 residues. V lost 3 bases to trimming and J lost 2 bases; unmatched junction nucleotides: 13. The CDR3 loop is CASSWGVIDRGPYNEQFF. The CDR3 DNA reads as TGCGCCAGCAGCTGGGGAGTTATTGACAGGGGTCCCTACAATGAGCAGTTCTTC.

This chain links TRBV30 with TRBJ1-2; D may be TRBD1 (5 bases). The V gene lost 1 base and the J gene lost 7 bases, with 10 bases spanning the gap. Germline V gene data show CDR1 as GTSNPN and CDR2 as SVGIG (reference sequence). The CDR3 runs 12 residues. CDR3 in DNA: TGTGCCTGGAGTGAAGGGGCTGTTGGCTACACCTTC. Translating gives CAWSEGAVGYTF.

As concerns this clone: Other DNA sequences in this specimen translate into the identical CDR3. The rearrangement uses TRBV29-1 and TRBJ2-7, with D uncertain. Germline V lookup: CDR1 SQVTM, CDR2 ANQGSEA. The CDR3 is made up of 10 amino acids. Trimming shortened V by 6 bases and J by 6 bases, and 9 bases separated the two germline ends. The chain's CDR3 is CSVQTGEQYF. CDR3 nucleotides: TGCAGCGTGCAAACGGGCGAGCAGTACTTC.

This CDR3 is CASSLWADLNEKLFF. CDR3 sequence (DNA): TGTGCCAGCAGCCTCTGGGCAGACCTTAATGAAAAACTGTTTTTT. The chain couples TRBV7-9 to TRBJ1-4; D remains ambiguous. CDR1 is SEHNR, CDR2 FQNEAQ, per germline (reference sequence). The CDR3 has 15 amino acids. V was shortened by 5 bases and J by 4 bases, with 14 bases between the two germline ends.

The chain links TRBV5-5 to TRBJ1-1, with TRBD1 matching over 8 bases. This CDR3 region has 14 residues. The V and J ends lost 1 base and 7 bases, in that order; junction bases with no gene match: 6. Looked up from germline, CDR1 is SGHKS and CDR2 is YYEKEE (reference sequence). As DNA, the CDR3 is TGTGCCAGCAGCTTGCAACCGGGACAGGATGAAGCTTTCTTT. Translation gives CASSLQPGQDEAFF.

The rearrangement joins TRBV7-2 to TRBJ2-7; the D gene is possibly TRBD1 (6 bases). The V gene's germline CDR1 is SGHTA and CDR2 FQGNSA. The CDR3 spans 18 residues. The germline V and J ends were trimmed by 2 bases and 0 bases, with 20 bases remaining between them. In DNA form, the CDR3 reads TGTGCCAGCAGCTTAACCTCCTTGGGGGCGACGTACTCCTACGAGCAGTACTTC. It codes for CASSLTSLGATYSYEQYF.

V and J are TRBV18 and TRBJ2-7; no definite D call. V shed 3 bases and J shed 2 bases, with 17 bases lying between them. The CDR3 runs 16 residues. Germline V CDR1 and CDR2: KGHSH, LQKENI. The CDR3 protein is CASSPLPDFKAYEQYF. Here the CDR3 DNA reads TGTGCCAGCTCACCGCTACCCGATTTCAAAGCCTACGAGCAGTACTTC.

The gene calls are TRBV9 and TRBJ2-7, with D tentatively TRBD1 (6 bases). The V and J ends lost 0 bases and 2 bases respectively, with 9 bases between them. Germline values: CDR1 SGDLS, CDR2 YYNGEE. This CDR3 comprises 14 residues. The CDR3 DNA reads TGTGCCAGCAGCGTAGCCGGACAGACCTACGAGCAGTACTTC. Its translation: CASSVAGQTYEQYF.

This chain joins TRBV10-1 and TRBJ1-1, with D tentatively TRBD1 (6 bases). With 2 bases removed from V and 3 bases from J, the gap between germline ends came to 13 bases. The germline V gene encodes CDR1 WNHNN and CDR2 SYGVQD (reference sequence). CDR3 length: 15 residues. The CDR3 DNA reads as TGCGCCAGCAGTGAGCATGGGGGCTCGGACACTGAAGCTTTCTTT. It yields the protein CASSEHGGSDTEAFF.

On this clone: One end of the junction varies from germline; a read error may be responsible. V is TRBV7-7 and J is TRBJ2-7, with D possibly matching TRBD1 (5 bases). CDR1 SSHAT and CDR2 FNYEAQ come from the germline V gene (reference sequence). The CDR3 is 13 residues long. The CDR3 protein is CASSSAPDNEQYF. The CDR3 DNA reads TGTGCTAGCAGCTCAGCGCCGGACAACGAGCAGTACTTC. Filled out from reference TRBV7-7 and TRBJ2-7, the complete variable domain reads GAGVSQSPRYKVTKRGQDVTLRCDPISSHATLYWYQQALGQGPEFLTYFNYEAQPDKSGLPSDRFSAERPEGSISTLTIQRTEQRDSAMYRCASSSAPDNEQYFGPGTRLTVT.

The genes are TRBV3-1 (or the pseudogene TRBV3-2) and TRBJ1-2; D is unclear. The CDR3 spans 14 residues. CDR1 and CDR2 (germline): LGHDT, YNNKEL (reference sequence). V lost 0 bases to trimming and J lost 8 bases, with 13 bases between them. Written as DNA, the CDR3 is TGTGCCAGCAGCCAAGATTGGGGAGGGCAAGGCTACACCTTC. Its protein product is CASSQDWGGQGYTF.

V and J are TRBV5-6 and TRBJ1-1; the match to TRBD1 covers 8 bases. The V gene's germline CDR1 is SGHDT and CDR2 YYEEEE. The trim removed 2 bases at V and 0 bases at J, leaving 9 bases unmatched. This CDR3 contains 17 residues. The CDR3 sequence is CASSLPGQVTMNTEAFF. DNA of the CDR3: TGTGCCAGCAGCTTACCGGGACAGGTCACGATGAACACTGAAGCTTTCTTT.

This chain connects TRBV7-2 to TRBJ1-6, with 8 bases identical to TRBD1. The CDR3 has 18 residues. CDR1 SGHTA and CDR2 FQGNSA come from the germline V gene. The junction had 7 bases not matched to a gene; V was cut back by 3 bases and J by 0 bases. The CDR3 DNA reads TGTGCCAGCAGCTTTCAGACAGGGGCTAGCTCCTATAATTCACCCCTCCACTTT. Protein: CASSFQTGASSYNSPLHF.

The chain employs TRBV6-5 and TRBJ1-2, with 7 bases identical to TRBD1. This CDR3 contains 14 residues. V gave up 4 bases and J gave up 4 bases; unmatched junction bases: 6. Germline CDR1 is MNHEY and CDR2 is SVGAGI. CDR3 amino acids: CASSFKDRSYGYTF. In DNA form, the CDR3 reads TGTGCCAGCAGTTTTAAGGACAGGAGCTATGGCTACACCTTC.

J is TRBJ1-5 and V is TRBV7-8; D not resolved. Trimming removed 1 base from V and 3 bases from J, with 7 bases in between. The germline V gene encodes CDR1 SGHVS and CDR2 FQNEAQ. The CDR3 is 14 residues long. The CDR3: CASSLGLLNQPQHF. The CDR3 bases are TGTGCCAGCAGCTTAGGACTCCTCAATCAGCCCCAGCATTTT. Full variable domain (rest looked up from reference TRBV7-8 and TRBJ1-5): GAGVSQSPRYKVAKRGQDVALRCDPISGHVSLFWYQQALGQGPEFLTYFQNEAQLDKSGLPSDRFFAERPEGSVSTLKIQRTQQEDSAVYLCASSLGLLNQPQHFGDGTRLSIL.

V gene TRBV27 combines with J gene TRBJ2-7; D is undetermined. Trimming removed 0 bases from V and 2 bases from J, with 11 bases in between. This CDR3 has 15 amino acids. Germline CDR1 and CDR2: MNHEY and SMNVEV (reference sequence). The CDR3 region is CASSLSAQRTYEQYF. The CDR3 bases are TGTGCCAGCAGTTTATCGGCCCAGCGAACCTACGAGCAGTACTTC.

The chain recombines TRBV28 with TRBJ1-2; possible D gene TRBD1, 5 bases. From germline, CDR1 is MDHEN and CDR2 SYDVKM. This CDR3 region has 12 residues. The germline V and J ends were trimmed by 3 bases and 13 bases, with 15 bases remaining between them. The CDR3 sequence: CASSFIGDAGTF. CDR3 bases: TGTGCCAGCAGTTTCATAGGGGATGCTGGCACCTTC.

V usage is TRBV19 and J usage is TRBJ2-5; 8 bases fit TRBD1. The CDR3 has 15 residues. V dropped 3 bases and J dropped 2; count of bases not matched to a gene: 5. Germline V gene lookup returns CDR1 LNHDA and CDR2 SQIVND (reference sequence). The CDR3 nucleotides are TGTGCCAGTAGTATCCGAACAGGGGGGCAAGAGACCCAGTACTTC. Its protein product is CASSIRTGGQETQYF.

J is TRBJ1-2 and V is TRBV6-2 or TRBV6-3; no clear D gene. The V and J ends lost 7 bases and 8 bases respectively, with 17 bases between them. Looked up from germline, CDR1 is MNHEY and CDR2 is SVGEGT. The CDR3 covers 13 residues. Written as DNA, the CDR3 is TGTGCCAGCATCCCGGGCGCAGGAAGGGGCTACACCTTC. Translated: CASIPGAGRGYTF.